This T cell receptor (beta chain) was profiled in a study of T cells after yellow fever vaccination. TCRdb re-called the 5' RACE reads with MiXCR, one entry per CDR3 protein. The top ten clones hold 13% to 15% of a sample with approximately 550,000 distinct CDR3 sequences, under 25% of them seen once. This CDR3 spans 17 amino acids. Germline V lookup: CDR1 SQVTM, CDR2 ANQGSEA. V lost 3 bases, J lost 7 bases, and 18 bases stayed unmatched. This chain joins TRBV29-1 and TRBJ2-7; 10 bases fit TRBD1. Sequenced material: PBMCs, taken 15 days after the yellow fever booster vaccination. The receptor comes from a man between 25 and 39 years old who received the YFV17D yellow fever vaccine. The CDR3 DNA follows: TGCAGCGTTGAGACTCAACTGGGACAGGGGACTCTCGGGGAGCAGTACTTC. Residues: CSVETQLGQGTLGEQYF.